This T cell receptor beta chain originates from a study of T cells in tumors after PD-1 blockade. Study-wide context: Treatment was either pembrolizumab 200 mg every 3 weeks or cemiplimab 350 mg every 2 weeks. Some patients also took daily vismodegib 150 mg during anti-PD-1 treatment. Blood samples averaged about 110,000 templates (range roughly 22,000-260,000) and fewer than 40,000 unique clonotypes.

V lost 4 bases to trimming and J lost 11 bases, with 15 bases between them. The CDR3 runs 12 residues. Germline CDR1 is SGHDT and CDR2 is YYEEEE. Sequencing used immunoSEQ multiplex PCR; TCRdb keeps in-frame clones, though not all of them. The table includes around 51,000 clones, about 85% detected once. Input was about 550 ng to 6,004 ng of genomic DNA from tumor or blood. This TCR came from a human donor with basal cell carcinoma. Sequenced material: PBMCs, taken before anti-PD-1 treatment. The genes are TRBV5-6 and TRBJ1-1; tentative D call: TRBD1 (5 bases). The CDR3 is CASSDRQTMAFF. In DNA form, the CDR3 reads TGTGCCAGCAGCGACCGACAGACTATGGCTTTCTTT. Full variable domain (remainder filled in from reference TRBV5-6 and TRBJ1-1): DAGVTQSPTHLIKTRGQQVTLRCSPKSGHDTVSWYQQALGQGPQFIFQYYEEEERQRGNFPDRFSGHQFPNYSSELNVNALLLGDSALYLCASSDRQTMAFFGQGTRLTVV.